This T cell receptor (beta chain) was sequenced during a study of blood T cell repertoires in COVID-19. This clone appeared a few times. As originally analysed: Amplification from reference gene primers served as the basis for estimated nucleated cell counts. Some clones are missing from TCRdb's copy, which holds only in-frame ones; the method was immunoSEQ multiplex PCR. The DNA gave D and trimming, while V, J and clone size come from that table. This sample has about 150,000 clones, with around 82% found just once. V lost 3 bases and J lost 2; bases outside the gene matches: 7. The germline gives CDR1 SQVTM, CDR2 ANQGSEA. The CDR3 is 15 residues long.

The V gene is TRBV29-1, the J gene TRBJ1-1; 9 bases agree with TRBD1. Material: PBMCs or T cells enriched from blood (not recorded which). The clonotype comes from a woman between 50 and 59 years old who had recovered from COVID-19. CDR3: CSVDVGTGSNTEAFF. CDR3 coding DNA: TGCAGCGTTGATGTTGGGACAGGGAGCAACACTGAAGCTTTCTTT.